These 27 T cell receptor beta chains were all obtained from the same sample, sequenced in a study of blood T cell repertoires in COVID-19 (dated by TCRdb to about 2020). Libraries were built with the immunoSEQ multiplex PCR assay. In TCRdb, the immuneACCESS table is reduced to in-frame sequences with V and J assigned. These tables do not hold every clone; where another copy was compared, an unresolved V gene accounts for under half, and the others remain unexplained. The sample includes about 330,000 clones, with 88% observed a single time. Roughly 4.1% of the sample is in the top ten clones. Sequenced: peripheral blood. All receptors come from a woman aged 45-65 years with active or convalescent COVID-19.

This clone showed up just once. CDR3 amino acids: CASSPENIQYF. CDR3 nucleotide sequence: TGTGCCAGCAGCCCCGAAAACATTCAGTACTTC. The chain joins TRBV3-1 (or the pseudogene TRBV3-2) to TRBJ2-4; D unresolved. CDR1 is LGHDT, CDR2 YNNKEL, per germline (reference sequence). The CDR3 has 11 amino acids. The V gene lost 4 bases and the J gene lost 5 bases, with 3 bases spanning the gap.

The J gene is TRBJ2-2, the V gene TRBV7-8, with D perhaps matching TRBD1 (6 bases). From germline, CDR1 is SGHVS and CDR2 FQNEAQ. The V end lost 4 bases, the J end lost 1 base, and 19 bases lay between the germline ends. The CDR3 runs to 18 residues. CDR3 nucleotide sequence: TGTGCCAGCAGCTCCTCCCTGCCAACAGGGAAGAACACCGGGGAGCTGTTTTTT. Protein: CASSSSLPTGKNTGELFF.

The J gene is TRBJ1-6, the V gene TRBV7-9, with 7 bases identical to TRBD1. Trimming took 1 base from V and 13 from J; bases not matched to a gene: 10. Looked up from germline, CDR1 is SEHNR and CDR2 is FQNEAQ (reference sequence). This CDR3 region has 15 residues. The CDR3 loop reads CASSLVGQANPPLHF. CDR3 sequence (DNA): TGTGCCAGCAGCTTAGTCGGACAGGCCAATCCCCCCCTCCACTTT.

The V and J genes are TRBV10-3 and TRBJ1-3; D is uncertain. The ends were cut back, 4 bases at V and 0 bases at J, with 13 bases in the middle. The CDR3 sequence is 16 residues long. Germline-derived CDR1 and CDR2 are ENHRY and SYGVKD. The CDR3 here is CAISVITQNSGNTIYF. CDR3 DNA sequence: TGTGCCATCAGTGTTATTACTCAAAACTCTGGAAACACCATATATTTT.

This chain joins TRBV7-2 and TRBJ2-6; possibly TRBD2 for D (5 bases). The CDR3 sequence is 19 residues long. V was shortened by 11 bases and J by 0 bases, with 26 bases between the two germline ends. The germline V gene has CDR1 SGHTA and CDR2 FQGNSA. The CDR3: CASMLGRGPVRSGANVLTF. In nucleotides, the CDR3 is TGTGCCTCAATGCTGGGTAGAGGGCCCGTCCGCTCTGGGGCCAACGTCCTGACTTTC.

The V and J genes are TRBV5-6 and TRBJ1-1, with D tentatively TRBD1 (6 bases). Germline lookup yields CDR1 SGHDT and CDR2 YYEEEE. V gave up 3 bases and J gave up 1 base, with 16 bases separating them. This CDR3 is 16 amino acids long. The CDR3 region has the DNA TGTGCCAGCAGCTACAGGGTAATGGGGGAGAACACTGAAGCTTTCTTT. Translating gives CASSYRVMGENTEAFF.

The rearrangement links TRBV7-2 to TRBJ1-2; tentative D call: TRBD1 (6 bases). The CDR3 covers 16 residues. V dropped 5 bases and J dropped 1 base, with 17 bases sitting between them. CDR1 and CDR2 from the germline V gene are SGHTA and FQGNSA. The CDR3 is CASSPNQQGFNYGYTF. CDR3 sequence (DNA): TGTGCCAGCAGCCCGAATCAACAGGGTTTTAACTATGGCTACACCTTC.

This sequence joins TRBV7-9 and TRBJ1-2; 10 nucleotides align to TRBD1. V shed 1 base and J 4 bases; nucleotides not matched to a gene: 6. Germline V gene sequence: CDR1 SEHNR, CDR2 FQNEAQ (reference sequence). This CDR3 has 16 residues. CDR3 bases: TGTGCCAGCAGCTTAGAGACAGGGGGCGCGGTCTATGGCTACACCTTC. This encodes CASSLETGGAVYGYTF.

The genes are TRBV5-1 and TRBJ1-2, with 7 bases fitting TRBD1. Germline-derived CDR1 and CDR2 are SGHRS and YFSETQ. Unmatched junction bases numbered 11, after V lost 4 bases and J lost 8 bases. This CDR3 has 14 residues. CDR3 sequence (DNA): TGCGCCAGCAGCCCCTCGGAGGGGGCAAGGGGCTACACCTTC. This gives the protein CASSPSEGARGYTF.

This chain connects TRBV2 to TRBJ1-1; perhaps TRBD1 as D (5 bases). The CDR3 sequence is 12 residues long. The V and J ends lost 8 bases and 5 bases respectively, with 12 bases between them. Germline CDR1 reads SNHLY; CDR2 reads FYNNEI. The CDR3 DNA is TGTGCCAGCTTTGCAGGGCGGACTGAAGCTTTCTTT. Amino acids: CASFAGRTEAFF.

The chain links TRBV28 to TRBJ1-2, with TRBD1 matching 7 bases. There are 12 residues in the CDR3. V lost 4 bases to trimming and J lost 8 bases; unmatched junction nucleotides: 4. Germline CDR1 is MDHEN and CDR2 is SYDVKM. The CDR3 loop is CASSYTGEGYTF. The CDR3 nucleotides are TGTGCCAGCAGTTATACAGGGGAGGGCTACACCTTC.

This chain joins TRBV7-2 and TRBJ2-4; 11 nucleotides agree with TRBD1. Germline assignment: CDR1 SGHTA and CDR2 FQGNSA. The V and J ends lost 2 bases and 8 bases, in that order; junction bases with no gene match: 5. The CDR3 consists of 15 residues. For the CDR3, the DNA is TGTGCCAGCAGCTTACAACCGGGACAGGGGGACATTCAGTACTTC. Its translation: CASSLQPGQGDIQYF.

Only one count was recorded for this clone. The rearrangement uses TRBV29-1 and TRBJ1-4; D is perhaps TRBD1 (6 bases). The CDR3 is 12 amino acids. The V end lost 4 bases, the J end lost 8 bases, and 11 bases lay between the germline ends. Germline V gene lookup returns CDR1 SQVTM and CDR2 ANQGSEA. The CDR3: CSVAQGLEKLFF. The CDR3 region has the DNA TGCAGCGTTGCACAGGGTCTGGAAAAACTGTTTTTT.

The CDR3, as DNA: TGCGCCAGCAGCTTAAGACTGGGCTACAATGAGCAGTTCTTC. Translated, it gives CASSLRLGYNEQFF. This sequence joins TRBV5-1 and TRBJ2-1; D uncertain. The V end lost 2 bases, the J end lost 3 bases, and 9 bases lay between the germline ends. The CDR3 loop spans 14 amino acids. The V gene's germline CDR1 is SGHRS and CDR2 YFSETQ.

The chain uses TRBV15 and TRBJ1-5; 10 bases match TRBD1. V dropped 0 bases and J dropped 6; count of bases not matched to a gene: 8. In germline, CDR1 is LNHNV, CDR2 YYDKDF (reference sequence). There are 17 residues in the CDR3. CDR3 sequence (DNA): TGTGCCACCAGCAGAGATAGGGGGACAGGGGATGGTCAGCCCCAGCATTTT. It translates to CATSRDRGTGDGQPQHF.

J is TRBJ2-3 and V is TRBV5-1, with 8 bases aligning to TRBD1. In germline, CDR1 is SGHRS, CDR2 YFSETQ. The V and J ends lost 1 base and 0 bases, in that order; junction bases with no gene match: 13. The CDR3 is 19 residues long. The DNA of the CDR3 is TGCGCCAGCAGCTTGCCCCAGGGACCCAGGGGGCTCAGCACAGATACGCAGTATTTT. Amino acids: CASSLPQGPRGLSTDTQYF.

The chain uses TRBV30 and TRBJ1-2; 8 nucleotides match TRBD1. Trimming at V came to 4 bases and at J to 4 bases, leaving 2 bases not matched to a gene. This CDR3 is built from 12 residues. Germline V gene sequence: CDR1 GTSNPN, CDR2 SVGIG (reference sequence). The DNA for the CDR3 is TGTGCCTGGAACGACAGGGGCTATGGCTACACCTTC. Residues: CAWNDRGYGYTF. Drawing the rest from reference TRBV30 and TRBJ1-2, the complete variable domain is SQTIHQWPATLVQPVGSPLSLECTVEGTSNPNLYWYRQAAGRGLQLLFYSVGIGQISSEVPQNLSASRPQDRQFILSSKKLLLSDSGFYLCAWNDRGYGYTFGSGTRLTVV.

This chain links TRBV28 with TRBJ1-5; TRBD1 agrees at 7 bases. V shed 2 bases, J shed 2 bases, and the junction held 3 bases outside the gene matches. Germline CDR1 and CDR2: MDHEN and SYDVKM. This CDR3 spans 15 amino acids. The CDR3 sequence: CASSLGQGGNQPQHF. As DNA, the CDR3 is TGTGCCAGCAGTTTAGGGCAGGGGGGCAATCAGCCCCAGCATTTT.

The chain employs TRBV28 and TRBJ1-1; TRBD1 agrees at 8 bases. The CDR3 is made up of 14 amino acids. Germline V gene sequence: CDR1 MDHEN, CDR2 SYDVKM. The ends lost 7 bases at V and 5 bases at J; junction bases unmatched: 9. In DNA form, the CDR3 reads TGTGCCAGCACCTTAACAGGGGGTGGAACTGAAGCTTTCTTT. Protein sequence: CASTLTGGGTEAFF.

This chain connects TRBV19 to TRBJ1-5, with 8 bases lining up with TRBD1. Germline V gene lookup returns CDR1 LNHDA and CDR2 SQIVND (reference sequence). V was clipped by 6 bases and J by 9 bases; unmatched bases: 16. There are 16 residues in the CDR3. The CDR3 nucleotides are TGTGCCAGTAGGAAGGTAGGTCAGGGGGCGGTCCGGCCCCAGCATTTT. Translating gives CASRKVGQGAVRPQHF.

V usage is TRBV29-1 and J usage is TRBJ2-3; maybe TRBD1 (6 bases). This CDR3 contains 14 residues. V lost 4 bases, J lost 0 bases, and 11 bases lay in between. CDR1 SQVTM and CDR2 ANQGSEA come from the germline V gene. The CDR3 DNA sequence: TGCAGCGTTGCACGGACAGTCAGCACAGATACGCAGTATTTT. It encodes CSVARTVSTDTQYF.

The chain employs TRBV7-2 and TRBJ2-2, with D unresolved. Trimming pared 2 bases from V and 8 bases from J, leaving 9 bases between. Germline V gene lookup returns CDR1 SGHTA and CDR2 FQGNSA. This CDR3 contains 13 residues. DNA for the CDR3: TGTGCCAGCAGCTTACTCGAACGGGGGGAGCTGTTTTTT. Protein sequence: CASSLLERGELFF.

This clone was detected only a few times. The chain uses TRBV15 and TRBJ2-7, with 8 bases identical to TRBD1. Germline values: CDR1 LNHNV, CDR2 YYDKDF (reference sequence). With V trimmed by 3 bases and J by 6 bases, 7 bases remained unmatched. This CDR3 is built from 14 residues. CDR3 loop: CATSRGQALREQYF. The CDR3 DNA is TGTGCCACCAGCAGGGGACAGGCCCTCCGCGAGCAGTACTTC.

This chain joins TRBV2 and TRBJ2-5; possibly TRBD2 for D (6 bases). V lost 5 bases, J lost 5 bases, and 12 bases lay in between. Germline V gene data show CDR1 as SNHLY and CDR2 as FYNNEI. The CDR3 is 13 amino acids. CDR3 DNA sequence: TGTGCCAGCAGTTTGACTAGAGTGGAGACCCAGTACTTC. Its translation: CASSLTRVETQYF.

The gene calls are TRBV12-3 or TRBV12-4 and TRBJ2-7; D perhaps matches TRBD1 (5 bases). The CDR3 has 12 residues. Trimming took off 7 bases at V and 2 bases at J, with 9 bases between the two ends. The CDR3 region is CASTRDTYEQYF. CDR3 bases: TGTGCCAGCACCAGGGATACCTACGAGCAGTACTTC.

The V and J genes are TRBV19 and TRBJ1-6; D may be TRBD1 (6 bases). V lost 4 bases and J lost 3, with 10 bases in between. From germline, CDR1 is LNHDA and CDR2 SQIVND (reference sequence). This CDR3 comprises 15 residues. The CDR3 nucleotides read TGTGCCAGTAGTACACAGGGTTTCTATAATTCACCCCTCCACTTT. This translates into CASSTQGFYNSPLHF.

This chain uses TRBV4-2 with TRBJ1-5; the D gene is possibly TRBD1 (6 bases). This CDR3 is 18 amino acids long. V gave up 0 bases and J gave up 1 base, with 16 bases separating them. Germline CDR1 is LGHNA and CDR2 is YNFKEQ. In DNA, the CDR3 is TGTGCCAGCAGCCAAGACCCCAGGGGTCTGATAAGCAATCAGCCCCAGCATTTT. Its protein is CASSQDPRGLISNQPQHF.